The 4 T cell receptor beta chains below come from one sample, sequenced in a study of somatic mutations in cytotoxic T cells in rheumatoid arthritis. Measured with immunoSEQ multiplex PCR; TCRdb has only the in-frame clones, and not every one. The sample shows more than 10,000 clones, roughly 74% of them seen only once. Sample: CD8+ T cells sorted from blood. The receptors here all came from a man aged 55-75 years in good health.

The chain has TRBV5-4 and TRBJ1-5; D remains unclear. This CDR3 is 15 amino acids long. V was pared by 3 bases and J by 2 bases, with 12 bases between. Germline V gene lookup returns CDR1 SGHNT and CDR2 YYREEE (reference sequence). The CDR3 DNA reads as TGTGCCAGCAGCTGGGGTCCGGGAGGCAATCAGCCCCAGCATTTT. It specifies CASSWGPGGNQPQHF.

J is TRBJ1-6 and V is TRBV7-2, with no clear D. Germline V gene sequence: CDR1 SGHTA, CDR2 FQGNSA. V was trimmed by 1 base and J by 9 bases, leaving 10 bases between them. CDR3 length equals 14 residues. The CDR3 loop is CASSLGLSGSPLHF. The DNA for the CDR3 is TGTGCCAGCAGCTTAGGTCTATCGGGTTCACCCCTCCACTTT.

This clone appeared a few times. The rearrangement joins TRBV29-1 to TRBJ2-7; unclear D gene. The CDR3 sequence is 13 residues long. Trimming took 2 bases from V and 2 from J, leaving 10 bases between them. Germline loops: CDR1 SQVTM, CDR2 ANQGSEA. CDR3 sequence (DNA): TGCAGCGTTGAAACGGCATCGACCTACGAGCAGTACTTC. The encoded protein is CSVETASTYEQYF.

The chain employs TRBV28 and TRBJ1-6; 10 positions agree with TRBD1. The junction had 10 bases not matched to a gene; V was cut back by 4 bases and J by 10 bases. This CDR3 is 16 amino acids long. Germline CDR1 and CDR2: MDHEN and SYDVKM. The CDR3 is CASSSAGTGVGSPLHF. In DNA form, the CDR3 reads TGTGCCAGCAGTTCGGCCGGGACAGGGGTAGGGTCACCCCTCCACTTT.